The 7 T cell receptor beta chains given below trace back to one sample, sequenced in a study of T cell responses to AZD1222 COVID-19 vaccine. Profiled with immunoSEQ multiplex PCR; TCRdb holds only in-frame clones, not every one. Of nearly 110,000 clones in the sample, approximately 92% were seen once. The sample consisted of peripheral blood, taken 28 days after the second AZD1222 dose. The receptors come from an adult who received the AZD1222 COVID-19 vaccine.

The genes are TRBV18 and TRBJ2-3, with 13 nucleotides matching TRBD2. The CDR3 has 16 residues. The J segment lost 6 bases and the V segment lost 3 bases, leaving 6 bases of the junction unmatched. Germline V gene data show CDR1 as KGHSH and CDR2 as LQKENI. The CDR3 reads CASSPRTSGGTDTQYF. CDR3 bases: TGTGCCAGCTCACCTCGGACTAGCGGGGGTACTGATACGCAGTATTTT.

Worth noting for this clone: Compared with germline, one end of the junction differs, possibly owing to a read error. The J gene is TRBJ2-7, the V gene TRBV13; 11 nucleotides agree with TRBD2. The CDR3 consists of 15 residues. Germline V CDR1 and CDR2: PRHDT, FYEKMQ (reference sequence). CDR3 amino acids: CASRLAGGSSYEQYF. The CDR3 bases are TGTGCCAGCAGGTTAGCGGGGGGGAGCTCCTACGAGCAGTACTTC.

The chain links TRBV13 to TRBJ1-1, with D maybe TRBD1 (5 bases). This CDR3 region has 14 residues. Between the trimmed V and J ends, which lost 5 bases and 4 bases, there was a span of 14 bases. Per germline, CDR1 PRHDT and CDR2 FYEKMQ (reference sequence). In nucleotides, the CDR3 is TGTGCCAGCAGCGACGGGACGGCTGTCACTGAAGCTTTCTTT. This codes for CASSDGTAVTEAFF.

The chain joins TRBV6-2 or TRBV6-3 to TRBJ2-3; D may be TRBD1 (6 bases). The CDR3 runs to 13 residues. CDR1 is MNHEY and CDR2 is SVGEGT in the germline V gene. Trimming pared 5 bases from V and 5 bases from J, leaving 11 bases between. Here the CDR3 reads CASSTGLRDTQYF. In DNA, the CDR3 is TGTGCCAGCAGTACAGGGCTAAGAGATACGCAGTATTTT.

The genes are TRBV19 and TRBJ1-6, with no clear D. V was shortened by 0 bases and J by 8 bases, with 11 bases between the two germline ends. The CDR3 runs 15 residues. The germline V gene encodes CDR1 LNHDA and CDR2 SQIVND (reference sequence). This CDR3 is CASSIEALPHSPLHF. CDR3 DNA sequence: TGTGCCAGTAGTATAGAAGCCTTGCCGCATTCACCCCTCCACTTT.

CDR3 in DNA: TGTGCCAGCAGCCCCGAGAGAAACACCATATATTTT. Translation: CASSPERNTIYF. This chain links TRBV3-1 (or the pseudogene TRBV3-2) with TRBJ1-3; no clear D. V lost 4 bases and J lost 5, with 6 bases in between. This CDR3 has 12 amino acids. CDR1 is LGHDT and CDR2 is YNNKEL in the germline V gene (reference sequence).

The chain uses TRBV5-4 and TRBJ1-2, with D perhaps matching TRBD1 (6 bases). The germline CDR1 and CDR2 sequences are SGHNT and YYREEE (reference sequence). The CDR3 covers 15 residues. The V end was cut by 1 base, the J end by 1 base, with 11 bases between. CDR3 sequence reads: CASSLQGTRNYGYTF. DNA of the CDR3: TGTGCCAGCAGCTTGCAGGGGACTCGTAACTATGGCTACACCTTC.